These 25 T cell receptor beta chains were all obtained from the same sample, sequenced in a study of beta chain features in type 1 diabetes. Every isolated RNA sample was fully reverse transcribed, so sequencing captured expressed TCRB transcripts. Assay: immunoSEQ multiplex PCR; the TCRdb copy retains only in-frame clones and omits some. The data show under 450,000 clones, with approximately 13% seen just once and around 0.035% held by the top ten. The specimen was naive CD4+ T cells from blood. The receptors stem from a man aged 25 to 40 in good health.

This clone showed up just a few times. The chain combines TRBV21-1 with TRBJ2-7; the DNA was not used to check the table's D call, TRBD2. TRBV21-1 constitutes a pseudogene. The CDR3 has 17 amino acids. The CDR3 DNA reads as TGTGCCAGCAGCAAAGGGAACAGGGAGGGTGCCCCCTACGAGCAGTACGTC. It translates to CASSKGNREGAPYEQYV.

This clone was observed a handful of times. In nucleotides, the CDR3 is TGTGCCACCAGCAGAGATGGGGTGAGCGGCCAAGAGACCCAGTACTTC. Encoded protein: CATSRDGVSGQETQYF. V is TRBV15 and J is TRBJ2-5, with a weak D call TRBD2 (5 bases). The CDR3 loop spans 16 amino acids. V was pared by 0 bases and J by 1 base, with 12 bases between. Germline V gene lookup returns CDR1 LNHNV and CDR2 YYDKDF (reference sequence).

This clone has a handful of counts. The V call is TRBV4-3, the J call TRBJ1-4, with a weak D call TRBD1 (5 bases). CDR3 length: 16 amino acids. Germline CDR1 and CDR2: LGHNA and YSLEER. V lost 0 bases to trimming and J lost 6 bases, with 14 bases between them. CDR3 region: CASSQDRGRVHEKLFF. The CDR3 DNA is TGCGCCAGCAGCCAAGATAGGGGCAGGGTTCATGAAAAACTGTTTTTT.

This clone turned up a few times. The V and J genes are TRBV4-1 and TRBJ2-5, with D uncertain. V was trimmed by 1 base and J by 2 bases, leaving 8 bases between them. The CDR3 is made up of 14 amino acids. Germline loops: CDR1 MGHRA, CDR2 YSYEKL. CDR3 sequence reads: CASSQVFRQETQYF. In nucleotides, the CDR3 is TGCGCCAGCAGCCAAGTTTTCCGGCAAGAGACCCAGTACTTC.

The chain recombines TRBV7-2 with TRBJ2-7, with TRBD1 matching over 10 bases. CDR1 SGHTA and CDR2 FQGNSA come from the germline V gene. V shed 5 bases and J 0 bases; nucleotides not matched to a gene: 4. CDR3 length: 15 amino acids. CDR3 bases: TGTGCCAGCAGCGCGGGACAGGGGAGCTCCTACGAGCAGTACTTC. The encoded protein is CASSAGQGSSYEQYF.

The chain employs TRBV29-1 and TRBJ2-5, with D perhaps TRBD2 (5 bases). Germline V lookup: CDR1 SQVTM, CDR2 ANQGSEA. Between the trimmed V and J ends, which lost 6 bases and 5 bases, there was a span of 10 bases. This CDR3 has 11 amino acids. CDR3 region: CSVEGGETQYF. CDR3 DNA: TGCAGCGTCGAGGGTGGCGAGACCCAGTACTTC.

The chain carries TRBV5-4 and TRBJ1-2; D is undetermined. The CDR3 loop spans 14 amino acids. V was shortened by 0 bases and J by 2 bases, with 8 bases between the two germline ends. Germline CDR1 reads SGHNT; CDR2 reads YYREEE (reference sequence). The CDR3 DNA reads TGTGCCAGCAGCTTGGTATTCAGCAACTATGGCTACACCTTC. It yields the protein CASSLVFSNYGYTF.

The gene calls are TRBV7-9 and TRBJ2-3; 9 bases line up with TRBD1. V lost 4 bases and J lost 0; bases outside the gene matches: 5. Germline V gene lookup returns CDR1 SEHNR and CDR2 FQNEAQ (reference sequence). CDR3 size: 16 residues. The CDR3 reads CASSYRGRGSTDTQYF. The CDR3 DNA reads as TGTGCCAGCAGCTACAGGGGGCGCGGGAGCACAGATACGCAGTATTTT.

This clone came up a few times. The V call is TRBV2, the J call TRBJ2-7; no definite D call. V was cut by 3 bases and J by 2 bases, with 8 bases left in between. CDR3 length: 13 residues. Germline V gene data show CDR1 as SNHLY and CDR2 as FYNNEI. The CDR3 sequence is CASSEWETYEQYV. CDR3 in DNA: TGTGCCAGCAGTGAGTGGGAAACCTACGAGCAGTACGTC.

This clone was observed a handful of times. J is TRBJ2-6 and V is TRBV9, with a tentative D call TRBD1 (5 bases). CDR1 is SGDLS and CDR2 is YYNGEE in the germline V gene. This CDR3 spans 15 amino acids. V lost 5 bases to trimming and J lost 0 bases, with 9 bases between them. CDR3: CASSTGFSGANVLTF. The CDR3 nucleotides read TGTGCCAGCAGTACAGGTTTCTCTGGGGCCAACGTCCTGACTTTC.

The CDR3 DNA is TGCAGTGCCAGGACAGGGAGCTTAGTTTTCTTT. As protein: CSARTGSLVFF. J is TRBJ1-1 and V is TRBV20-1, with 8 bases lining up with TRBD1. Losses at the gene ends were 6 bases for V and 13 bases for J; bases not matched to a gene: 10. The CDR3 is made up of 11 amino acids. Germline CDR1 DFQATT, CDR2 SNEGSKA (reference sequence).

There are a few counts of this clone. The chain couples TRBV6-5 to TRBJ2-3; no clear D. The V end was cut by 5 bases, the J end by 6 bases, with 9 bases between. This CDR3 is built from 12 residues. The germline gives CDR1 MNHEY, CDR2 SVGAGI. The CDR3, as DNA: TGTGCCAGCAGTCGTGGCCGGGATACGCAGTATTTT. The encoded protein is CASSRGRDTQYF.

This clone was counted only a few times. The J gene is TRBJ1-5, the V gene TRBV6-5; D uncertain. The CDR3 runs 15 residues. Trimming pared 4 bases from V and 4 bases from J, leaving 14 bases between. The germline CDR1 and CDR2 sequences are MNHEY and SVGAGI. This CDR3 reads CASSLGRLGNQPQHF. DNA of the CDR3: TGTGCCAGCAGTTTAGGACGGCTAGGAAATCAGCCCCAGCATTTT.

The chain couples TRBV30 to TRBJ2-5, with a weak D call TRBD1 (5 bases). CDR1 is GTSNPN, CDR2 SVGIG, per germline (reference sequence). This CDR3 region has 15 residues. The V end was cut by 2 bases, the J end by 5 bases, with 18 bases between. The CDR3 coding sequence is TGTGCCTGGAGTTACCCCAGGGCACGGCGGGAGACCCAGTACTTC. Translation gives CAWSYPRARRETQYF. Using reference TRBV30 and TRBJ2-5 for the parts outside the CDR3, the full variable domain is SQTIHQWPATLVQPVGSPLSLECTVEGTSNPNLYWYRQAAGRGLQLLFYSVGIGQISSEVPQNLSASRPQDRQFILSSKKLLLSDSGFYLCAWSYPRARRETQYFGPGTRLLVL.

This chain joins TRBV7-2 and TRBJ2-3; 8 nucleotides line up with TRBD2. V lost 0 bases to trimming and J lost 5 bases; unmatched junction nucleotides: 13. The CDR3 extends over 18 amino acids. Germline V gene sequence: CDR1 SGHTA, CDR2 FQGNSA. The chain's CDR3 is CASSLAGFVAGGGDTQYF. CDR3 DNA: TGTGCCAGCAGCTTAGCTGGCTTTGTTGCGGGGGGCGGAGATACGCAGTATTTT. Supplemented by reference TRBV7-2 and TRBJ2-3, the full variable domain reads GAGVSQSPSNKVTEKGKDVELRCDPISGHTALYWYRQSLGQGLEFLIYFQGNSAPDKSGLPSDRFSAERTGGSVSTLTIQRTQQEDSAVYLCASSLAGFVAGGGDTQYFGPGTRLTVL.

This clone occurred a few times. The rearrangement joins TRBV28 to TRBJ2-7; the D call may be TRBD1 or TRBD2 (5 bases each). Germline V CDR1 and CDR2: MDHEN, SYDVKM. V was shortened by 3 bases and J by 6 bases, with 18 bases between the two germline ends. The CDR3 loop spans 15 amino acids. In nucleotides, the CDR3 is TGTGCCAGCAGTTTCTCCCGCTCCGGGACCAGCGAGCAGTACGTC. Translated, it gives CASSFSRSGTSEQYV.

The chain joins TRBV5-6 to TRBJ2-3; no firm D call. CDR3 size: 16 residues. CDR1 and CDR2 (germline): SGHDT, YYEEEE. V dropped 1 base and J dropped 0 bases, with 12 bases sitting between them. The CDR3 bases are TGTGCCAGCAGCTTGCGAGTAGCTCCAAGCACAGATACGCAGTATTTT. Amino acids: CASSLRVAPSTDTQYF.

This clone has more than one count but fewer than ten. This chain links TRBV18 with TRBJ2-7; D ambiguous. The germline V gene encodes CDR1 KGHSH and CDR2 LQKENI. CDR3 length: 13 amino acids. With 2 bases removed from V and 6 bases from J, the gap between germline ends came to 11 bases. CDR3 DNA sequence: TGTGCCAGCTCACCAGGGGAAGACTTCGAGCAGTACTTC. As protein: CASSPGEDFEQYF.

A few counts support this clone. The CDR3 loop reads CASSLATDRGEQFF. Here the CDR3 DNA reads TGTGCCAGCAGCTTAGCCACAGATAGGGGTGAGCAGTTCTTC. The rearrangement links TRBV7-7 to TRBJ2-1; TRBD1 is a possible D gene (5 bases). V was cut by 0 bases and J by 9 bases, with 12 bases left in between. The CDR3 loop spans 14 amino acids. Germline V gene sequence: CDR1 SSHAT, CDR2 FNYEAQ (reference sequence). The full variable domain, its missing parts supplied by reference TRBV7-7 and TRBJ2-1, is GAGVSQSPRYKVTKRGQDVTLRCDPISSHATLYWYQQALGQGPEFLTYFNYEAQPDKSGLPSDRFSAERPEGSISTLTIQRTEQRDSAMYRCASSLATDRGEQFFGPGTRLTVL.

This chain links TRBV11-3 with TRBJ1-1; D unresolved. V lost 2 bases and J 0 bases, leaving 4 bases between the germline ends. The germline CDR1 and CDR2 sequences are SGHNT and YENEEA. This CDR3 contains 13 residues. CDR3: CASSLRMNTEAFF. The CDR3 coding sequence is TGTGCCAGCAGCTTACGGATGAACACTGAAGCTTTCTTT. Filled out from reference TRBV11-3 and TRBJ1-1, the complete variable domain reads EAGVVQSPRYKIIEKKQPVAFWCNPISGHNTLYWYLQNLGQGPELLIRYENEEAVDDSQLPKDRFSAERLKGVDSTLKIQPAELGDSAVYLCASSLRMNTEAFFGQGTRLTVV.

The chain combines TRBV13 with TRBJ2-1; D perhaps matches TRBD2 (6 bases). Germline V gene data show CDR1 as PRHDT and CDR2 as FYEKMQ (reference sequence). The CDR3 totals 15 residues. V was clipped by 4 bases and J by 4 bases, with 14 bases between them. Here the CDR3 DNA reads TGTGCCAGCAGCTATGCCCCTAGCGAATACAATGAGCAGTTCTTC. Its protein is CASSYAPSEYNEQFF.

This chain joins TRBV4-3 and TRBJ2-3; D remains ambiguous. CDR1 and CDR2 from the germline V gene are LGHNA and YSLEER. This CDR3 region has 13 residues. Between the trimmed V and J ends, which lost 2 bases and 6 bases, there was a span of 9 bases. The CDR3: CASSQQLGDTQYF. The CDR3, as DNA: TGCGCCAGCAGCCAACAACTCGGGGATACGCAGTATTTT.

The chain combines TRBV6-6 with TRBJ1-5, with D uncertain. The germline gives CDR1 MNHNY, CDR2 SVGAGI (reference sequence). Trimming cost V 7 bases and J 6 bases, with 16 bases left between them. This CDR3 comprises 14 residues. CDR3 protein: CASILGGKGQPQHF. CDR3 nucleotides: TGTGCCAGCATCCTGGGAGGGAAGGGTCAGCCCCAGCATTTT.

CDR3 nucleotides: TGTGCCAGCAGCCTGGGGGGGCTCCAGGACCACGAGCAGTACTTC. Its protein product is CASSLGGLQDHEQYF. This chain links TRBV13 with TRBJ2-7, with TRBD2 as a possible D gene (7 bases). This CDR3 has 15 amino acids. The V end lost 5 bases, the J end lost 5 bases, and 19 bases lay between the germline ends. Germline loops: CDR1 PRHDT, CDR2 FYEKMQ (reference sequence).

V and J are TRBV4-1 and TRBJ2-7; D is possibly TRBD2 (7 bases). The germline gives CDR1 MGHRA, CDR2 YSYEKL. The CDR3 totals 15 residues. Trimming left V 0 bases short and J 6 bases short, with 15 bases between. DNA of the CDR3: TGCGCCAGCAGCCAAGACAGGGGAGGGAATAGCGAGCAGTACTTC. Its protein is CASSQDRGGNSEQYF.